This TCR beta chain was retrieved from a study of cytomegalovirus exposure and HLA in healthy donors. Amplification used 60 Vbeta primers and 13 Jbeta primers. The protocol was immunoSEQ multiplex PCR, while the TCRdb copy is restricted to in-frame clones and leaves out a portion. The sample yields approximately 210,000 clones, 80% to 85% seen once. V dropped 4 bases and J dropped 9 bases, with 16 bases sitting between them. This CDR3 has 14 amino acids. Germline V CDR1 and CDR2: SEHNR, FQNEAQ (reference sequence). As for this clone: The antigen remains unidentified.

Study-level results: CMV serostatus was the only recorded immune exposure for donors. Rare TCR sequences predominated, though certain public TCRs were found in many donors. In a later analysis, productive TCRs from donors in an Asian-associated ancestry cluster reportedly carried fewer N-insertions than the cohort mean. Cytomegalovirus-associated status was assigned to approximately 160 TCR beta chains.

The TCR sequence derives from a woman aged 40 to 50 in good health and CMV-seronegative. Sequencing was carried out using PBMCs. The rearrangement uses TRBV7-9 and TRBJ2-1; weak D call: TRBD1 (5 bases). The CDR3 protein is CASSWGSYLPEQFF. The CDR3 DNA follows: TGTGCCAGCAGCTGGGGCTCCTATCTGCCTGAGCAGTTCTTC.